This T cell receptor (beta chain) is drawn from a study of blood T cell repertoires in COVID-19. The repertoire was sequenced with immunoSEQ multiplex PCR; TCRdb's copy has only in-frame clones and lacks some. The data contain some 390,000 clones, roughly 89% of them singletons. After removal of 0 bases from V and 6 bases from J, the junction contained 3 bases not matched to a gene. Germline V gene lookup returns CDR1 GTSNPN and CDR2 SVGIG (reference sequence). The CDR3 runs to 15 residues. The study drew participants aged roughly 18 to 95 years from 20 to 30 US areas. Participants' own reports of clinical history determined their cohort assignment. Cohort 3 recovery required two negative PCRs, clearance, or symptom resolution.

The gene calls are TRBV30 and TRBJ1-6; 9 positions agree with TRBD1. The specimen was PBMCs or T cells enriched from blood (not recorded which). This TCR was sampled from a woman in her 30s who had recovered from COVID-19. DNA of the CDR3: TGTGCCTGGAGTGTACAGGGGGCAAGTAATTCACCCCTCCACTTT. Translated: CAWSVQGASNSPLHF.